Below are 7 T cell receptor beta chains sequenced from a single sample in a study of T cells in Graves' hyperthyroidism and ophthalmopathy (dated by TCRdb to about 2019). Libraries were constructed by multiplex PCR. The instrument was an Illumina HiSeq 2000. The TCR beta CDR3 regions were amplified from the RNA transcripts. The TCR CDR3 was subjected to a first round of RT-PCR using the HTBI primer set and the Qiagen OneStep RT-PCR kit. TCRdb's own reprocessing of the public reads used fastp at Q25 and MiXCR and kept productive beta chains. Each CDR3 protein gets just one entry, which takes the most common genes and DNA from the rows behind it. The sample contains approximately 430,000 distinct CDR3 sequences, 15% to 19% of them found a single time. The ten largest make up approximately 7.5% of the sample. Sequencing input: blood. Receptors were obtained from a woman under 30 with Graves' hyperthyroidism.

The J gene is TRBJ1-6, the V gene TRBV4-1, with D tentatively TRBD1 (6 bases). Germline V gene data show CDR1 as MGHRA and CDR2 as YSYEKL. Trimming cost V 3 bases and J 13 bases, with 16 bases left between them. The CDR3 length is 14 residues. CDR3 in DNA: TGCGCCAGCAGCCAGACAGGCCGCCTGGTCCCCCTCCACTTT. It codes for CASSQTGRLVPLHF.

The rearrangement joins TRBV20-1 to TRBJ2-7; TRBD1 aligns across 7 bases. CDR1 DFQATT and CDR2 SNEGSKA come from the germline V gene (reference sequence). The J segment lost 6 bases and the V segment lost 7 bases, leaving 9 bases of the junction unmatched. This CDR3 has 12 amino acids. The CDR3 reads CSVPDRDTEQYF. In DNA form, the CDR3 reads TGCAGTGTCCCCGACAGGGACACCGAGCAGTACTTC.

Notes on this clonotype: A much larger clonotype is one base distant, so this may be a read error. The V gene is TRBV3-1, the J gene TRBJ2-2; the match to TRBD2 covers 12 bases. CDR1 is LGHDT and CDR2 is YNNKEL in the germline V gene (reference sequence). The CDR3 has 16 amino acids. After removal of 4 bases from V and 4 bases from J, the junction contained 4 bases not matched to a gene. This CDR3 reads CASSRLAGASTGELFF. The CDR3 bases are TGTGCCAGCAGCCGACTAGCGGGGGCGAGCACCGGGGAGCTGTTTTTT.

This clonotype has a count of ten or more. This rearrangement joins TRBV6-1 to TRBJ1-5; TRBD1 aligns across 10 bases. Germline values: CDR1 MNHNS, CDR2 SASEGT. J gave up 3 bases and V 6 bases, and 5 bases lay outside the gene matches. This CDR3 contains 15 residues. DNA of the CDR3: TGTGCCAGCAGGGCGGGACAGGGGATCAATCAGCCCCAGCATTTT. Its translation is CASRAGQGINQPQHF.

The gene calls are TRBV6-1 and TRBJ2-3; D gene ambiguous. The CDR3 extends over 13 amino acids. Germline CDR1 reads MNHNS; CDR2 reads SASEGT. V was cut by 2 bases and J by 7 bases, with 10 bases left in between. The CDR3 region has the DNA TGTGCCAGCAGTGAAACGGAAATTAATACGCAGTATTTT. Encoded protein: CASSETEINTQYF.

Many counts were recorded for this clonotype. The chain links TRBV5-1 to TRBJ2-2, with 11 bases lining up with TRBD2. Germline V CDR1 and CDR2: SGHRS, YFSETQ. V lost 4 bases to trimming and J lost 7 bases; unmatched junction nucleotides: 12. This CDR3 region has 17 residues. The CDR3 region is CASSPLAGGRQVGELFF. The CDR3 nucleotides read TGCGCCAGCAGCCCTCTAGCGGGGGGACGGCAGGTCGGGGAGCTGTTTTTT.

The chain has TRBV5-1 and TRBJ2-1; D may be TRBD2 (5 bases). The germline gives CDR1 SGHRS, CDR2 YFSETQ. This CDR3 region has 16 residues. The germline V and J ends were trimmed by 2 bases and 0 bases, with 12 bases remaining between them. CDR3 in amino acids: CASSFRADLSYNEQFF. Written as DNA, the CDR3 is TGCGCCAGCAGCTTCAGAGCGGACCTCTCCTACAATGAGCAGTTCTTC. Supplemented by reference TRBV5-1 and TRBJ2-1, the full variable domain reads KAGVTQTPRYLIKTRGQQVTLSCSPISGHRSVSWYQQTPGQGLQFLFEYFSETQRNKGNFPGRFSGRQFSNSRSEMNVSTLELGDSALYLCASSFRADLSYNEQFFGPGTRLTVL.